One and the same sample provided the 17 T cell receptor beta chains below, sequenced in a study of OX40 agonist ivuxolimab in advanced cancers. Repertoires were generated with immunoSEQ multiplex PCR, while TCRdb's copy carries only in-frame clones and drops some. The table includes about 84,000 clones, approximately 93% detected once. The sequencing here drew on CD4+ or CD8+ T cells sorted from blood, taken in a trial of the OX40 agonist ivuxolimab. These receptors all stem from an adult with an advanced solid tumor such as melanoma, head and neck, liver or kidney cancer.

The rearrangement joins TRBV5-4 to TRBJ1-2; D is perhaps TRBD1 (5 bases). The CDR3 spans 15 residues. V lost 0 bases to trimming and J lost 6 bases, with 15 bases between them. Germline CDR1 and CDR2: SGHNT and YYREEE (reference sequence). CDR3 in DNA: TGTGCCAGCAGCTTGGGAGGCGGCAGGGCGGATGGCTACACCTTC. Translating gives CASSLGGGRADGYTF. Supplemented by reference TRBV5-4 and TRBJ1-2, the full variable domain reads ETGVTQSPTHLIKTRGQQVTLRCSSQSGHNTVSWYQQALGQGPQFIFQYYREEENGRGNFPPRFSGLQFPNYSSELNVNALELDDSALYLCASSLGGGRADGYTFGSGTRLTVV.

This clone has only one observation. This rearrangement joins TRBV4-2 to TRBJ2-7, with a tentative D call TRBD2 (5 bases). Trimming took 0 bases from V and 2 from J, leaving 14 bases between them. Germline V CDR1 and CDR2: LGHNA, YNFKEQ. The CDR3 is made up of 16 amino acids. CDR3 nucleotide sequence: TGTGCCAGCAGCCAAGACGACTACCAAAGAACCTACGAGCAGTACTTC. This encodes CASSQDDYQRTYEQYF.

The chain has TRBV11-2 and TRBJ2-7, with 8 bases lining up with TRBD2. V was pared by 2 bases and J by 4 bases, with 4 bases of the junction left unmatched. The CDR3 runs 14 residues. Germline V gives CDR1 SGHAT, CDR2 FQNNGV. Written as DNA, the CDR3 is TGTGCCAGCAGCTTATCGGGAGGGGGTTACGAGCAGTACTTC. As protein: CASSLSGGGYEQYF.

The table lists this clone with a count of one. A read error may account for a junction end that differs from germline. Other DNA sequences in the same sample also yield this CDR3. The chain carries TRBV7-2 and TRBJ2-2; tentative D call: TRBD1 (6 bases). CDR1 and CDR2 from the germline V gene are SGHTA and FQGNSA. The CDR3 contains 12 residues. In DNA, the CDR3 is TGTGCCAGCAGCTTATTCTCAGGGGAGCTGTTCTTT. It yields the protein CASSLFSGELFF.

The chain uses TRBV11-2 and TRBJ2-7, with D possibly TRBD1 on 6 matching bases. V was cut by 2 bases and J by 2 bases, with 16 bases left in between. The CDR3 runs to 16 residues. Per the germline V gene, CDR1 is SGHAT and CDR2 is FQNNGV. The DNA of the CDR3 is TGTGCCAGCAGCTTACCCCAACGGACAGTAACCTACGAGCAGTACTTC. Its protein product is CASSLPQRTVTYEQYF.

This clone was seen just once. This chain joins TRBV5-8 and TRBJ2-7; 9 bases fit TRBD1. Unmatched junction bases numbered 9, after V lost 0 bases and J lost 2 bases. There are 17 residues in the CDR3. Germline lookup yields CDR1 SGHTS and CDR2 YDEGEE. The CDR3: CASSLVDPGQGTYEQYF. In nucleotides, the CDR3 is TGTGCCAGCAGCTTGGTAGATCCGGGACAGGGAACCTACGAGCAGTACTTC.

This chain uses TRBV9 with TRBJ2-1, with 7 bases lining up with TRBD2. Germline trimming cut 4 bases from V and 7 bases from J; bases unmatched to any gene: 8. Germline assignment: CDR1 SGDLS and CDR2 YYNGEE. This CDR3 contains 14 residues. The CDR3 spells CASSLSNGGNEQFF. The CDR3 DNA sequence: TGTGCCAGCAGCCTATCCAACGGGGGGAATGAGCAGTTCTTC.

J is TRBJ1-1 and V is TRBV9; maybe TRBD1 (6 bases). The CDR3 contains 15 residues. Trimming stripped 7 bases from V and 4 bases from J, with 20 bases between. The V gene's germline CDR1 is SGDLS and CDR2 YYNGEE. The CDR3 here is CASGGPMDGGTEAFF. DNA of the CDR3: TGTGCCAGCGGGGGGCCGATGGACGGGGGCACTGAAGCTTTCTTT.

The CDR3 sequence: CASRLDSFQYF. CDR3 DNA: TGTGCCAGCAGACTCGACAGTTTTCAGTACTTC. This chain joins TRBV2 and TRBJ2-7; possibly TRBD1 for D (5 bases). Germline loops: CDR1 SNHLY, CDR2 FYNNEI. Trimming shortened V by 6 bases and J by 10 bases, and 13 bases separated the two germline ends. CDR3 size: 11 residues.

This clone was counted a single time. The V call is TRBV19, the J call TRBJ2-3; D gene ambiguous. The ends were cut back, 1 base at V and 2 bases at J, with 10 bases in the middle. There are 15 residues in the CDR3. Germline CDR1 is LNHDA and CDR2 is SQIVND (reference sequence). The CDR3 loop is CASSIGAANTDTQYF. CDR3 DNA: TGTGCCAGTAGTATAGGGGCGGCGAACACAGATACGCAGTATTTT.

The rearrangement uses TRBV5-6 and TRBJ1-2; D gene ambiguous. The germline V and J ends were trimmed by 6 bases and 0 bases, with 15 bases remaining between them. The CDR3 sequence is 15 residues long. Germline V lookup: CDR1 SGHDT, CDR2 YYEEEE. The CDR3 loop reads CASTSRRTANYGYTF. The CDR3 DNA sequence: TGTGCCAGCACCTCTAGACGGACCGCTAACTATGGCTACACCTTC.

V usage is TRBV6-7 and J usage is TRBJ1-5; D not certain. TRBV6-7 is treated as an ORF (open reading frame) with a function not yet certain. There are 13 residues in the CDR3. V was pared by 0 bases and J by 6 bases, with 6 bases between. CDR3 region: CASSYSRFQPQHF. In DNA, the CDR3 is TGTGCCAGCAGTTACTCGCGTTTTCAGCCCCAGCATTTT.

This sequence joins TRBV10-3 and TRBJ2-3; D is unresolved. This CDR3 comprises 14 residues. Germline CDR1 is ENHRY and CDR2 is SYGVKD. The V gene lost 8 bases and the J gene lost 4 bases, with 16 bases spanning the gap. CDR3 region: CAIPSSARADTQYF. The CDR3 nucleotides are TGTGCCATCCCCTCGAGCGCCCGCGCAGATACGCAGTATTTT.

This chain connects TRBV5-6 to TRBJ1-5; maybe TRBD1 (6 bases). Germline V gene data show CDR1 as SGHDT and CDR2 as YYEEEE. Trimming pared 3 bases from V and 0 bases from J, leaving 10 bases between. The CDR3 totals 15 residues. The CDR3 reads CASSSLDSSNQPQHF. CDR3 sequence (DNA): TGTGCCAGCAGCTCCCTGGACAGTAGCAATCAGCCCCAGCATTTT.

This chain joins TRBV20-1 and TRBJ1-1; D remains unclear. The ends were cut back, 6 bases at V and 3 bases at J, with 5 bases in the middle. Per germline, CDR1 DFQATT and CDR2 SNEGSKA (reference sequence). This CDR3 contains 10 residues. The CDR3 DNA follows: TGCAGTGCACTAGACACTGAAGCTTTCTTT. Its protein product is CSALDTEAFF.

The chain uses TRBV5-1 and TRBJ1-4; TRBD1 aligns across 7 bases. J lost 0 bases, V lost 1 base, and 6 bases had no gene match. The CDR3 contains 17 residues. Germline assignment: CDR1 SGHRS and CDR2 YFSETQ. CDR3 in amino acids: CASSLTGVRATNEKLFF. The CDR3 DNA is TGCGCCAGCAGCTTGACAGGGGTGAGGGCAACTAATGAAAAACTGTTTTTT.

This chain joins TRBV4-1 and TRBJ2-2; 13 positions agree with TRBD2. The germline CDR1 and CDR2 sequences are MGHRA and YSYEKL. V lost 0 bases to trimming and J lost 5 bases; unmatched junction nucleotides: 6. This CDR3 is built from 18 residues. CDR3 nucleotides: TGCGCCAGCAGCCAAGAAACTAGCGGGAGGGCGCGGACCGGGGAGCTGTTTTTT. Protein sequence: CASSQETSGRARTGELFF.